This TCR beta chain was retrieved from a study of preoperative IRX-2 immunotherapy in early breast cancer. Only in-frame clones appear in the TCRdb table, and some are missing; sequencing was by immunoSEQ multiplex PCR. The data hold about 38,000 clones, with roughly 82% observed a single time. Treatment indicated: preoperative locoregional IRX-2 cytokine immunotherapy. Samples came from a phase Ib trial of preoperative locoregional IRX-2 cytokine immunotherapy. CDR3 length: 13 residues. V shed 4 bases and J shed 6 bases, with 12 bases lying between them. In germline, CDR1 is MNHGY, CDR2 SAAAGT. This chain uses TRBV6-8 with TRBJ1-2; D ambiguous. This sequence was found in a human donor with breast cancer. This sample comprised lymph node tissue, obtained after IRX-2 immunotherapy. Written as DNA, the CDR3 is TGTGCCAGCAGTTTCTCGACCGGGAATGGCTACACCTTC. Its translation: CASSFSTGNGYTF.